The clone carrying this TCR beta chain was found a few times. Its antigen remains unidentified. This likely traces to a read error, being one base from a far larger clone. The CDR3 is 16 residues long. CDR1 SNHLY and CDR2 FYNNEI come from the germline V gene. This sample was included in a study of cytomegalovirus exposure and HLA in healthy donors. Points from the study as a whole: Relative to equally common others, HLA-associated TCR beta chains showed greater clonal expansion in a later analysis. Among the sequence variants, a highly shared cluster was likely an artifact of sequencing. Near-uniform donor sequencing depth was presumed by presence/absence analyses. Indistinguishable V segments such as TRBV6-2 and TRBV6-3 were excluded.

Use of 60 Vbeta and 13 Jbeta primers characterized the PCR. The table came from immunoSEQ multiplex PCR; TCRdb's copy has only in-frame clones and leaves some out. Among 90,000 to 120,000 clones listed, over 75% were seen once. The clonotype originates from a male donor in good health and CMV-seronegative. Sequenced: PBMCs. The chain employs TRBV2 and TRBJ1-4, with D possibly being TRBD1 (6 bases). CDR3 DNA: TGTGCCAGCACCAAACTAACAGGGTCCGCTAATGAAAATCTGTTTTTT. Translation gives CASTKLTGSANENLFF.